This record looks at one T cell receptor beta chain sequence and its context. Clones were sequenced by immunoSEQ multiplex PCR, and TCRdb holds only the in-frame ones, with some missing. The sample contains fewer than 400,000 clones, roughly two thirds of which appear only once. This entry is derived from a study of cytotoxic CD8 clonotypes in ibrutinib-treated CLL. Trimming took 7 bases from V and 4 from J; bases not matched to a gene: 4. Germline CDR1 MNHEY, CDR2 SVGAGI. The CDR3 length is 14 residues. The chain links TRBV6-5 to TRBJ2-6, with TRBD1 matching 7 bases. Sequences were derived from PBMCs, sampled after 36 months of ibrutinib treatment. This TCR came from a human donor with chronic lymphocytic leukemia. The CDR3 nucleotides are TGTGCCAGCACGACAGGGCGCGGGGCCAACGTCCTGACTTTC. Amino acids: CASTTGRGANVLTF.